This TCR beta chain is from a study of CD8 T cells in Susac syndrome. Sequencing of TCR beta was performed on blood CD8+ and CD4+ T cells. TEMRA cells were FACS-enriched and CD8+ and CD4+ T cells negatively isolated. This clonotype was detected only once. RNA amounts of roughly 0.5 to 1 ug underwent reverse transcription with random hexamers. Coverage of TCR beta CDR3 amplification by immunoSEQ multiplex PCR extended to 54 Vbeta and 13 Jbeta. TCRdb reanalysed the immunoSEQ multiplex PCR reads using MiXCR and keeps one entry per CDR3 protein. The table shows approximately 200,000 distinct CDR3 sequences, with 90% to 95% occurring only once. The V end was cut by 7 bases, the J end by 3 bases, with 18 bases between. The CDR3 sequence is 15 residues long. Germline CDR1 is SGHTA and CDR2 is FQGNSA.

The rearrangement links TRBV7-2 to TRBJ2-5, with D perhaps matching TRBD2 (7 bases). The sample was CD8+ T cells from PBMCs. This sequence originates from a human donor with multiple sclerosis. This chain's CDR3 is CASTPWGGKEETQYF. Here the CDR3 DNA reads TGTGCCAGCACACCTTGGGGGGGCAAGGAAGAGACCCAGTACTTC.